The rows below give T cell receptor beta chains drawn from one sample of a study of blood T cells in healthy people across ages. TCRdb analysed the 5' RACE reads with MiXCR anew, one entry per CDR3 protein. The sample carries some 750,000 distinct CDR3 sequences, approximately 22% recorded once. Sequencing used blood. These receptors all stem from a man aged 65 to 79 in good health. Each CDR3 is given with its conserved first and last residue. D genes are given only for firm matches. Some rows have no size entry. The others give once, few or many, or a class for an expanded clone.

TRBV7-9	NA	TRBJ2-5	NA	TGTGCCAGCAGCTTTAGTTCTCCGGGGCTGGCAGAGACCCAGTACTTC	CASSFSSPGLAETQYF
TRBV7-8	NA	TRBJ2-1	NA	TGTGCCAGCAGCTTAGCGACGTGGGGATCCTACAATGAGCAGTTCTTC	CASSLATWGSYNEQFF
TRBV9	few	TRBJ1-1	NA	TGTGCCAGCAGCGCTAAGGTCAGGAACACTGAAGCTTTCTTT	CASSAKVRNTEAFF
TRBV12-3/TRBV12-4	NA	TRBJ2-1	NA	TGTGCCAGCAGTTTTGGAGTCGGCTCCTACAATGAGCAGTTCTTC	CASSFGVGSYNEQFF
TRBV20-1	NA	TRBJ2-4	TRBD1	TGCAGTGCCGAAACCCGGGACAGGTCCTTAAACATTCAGTACTTC	CSAETRDRSLNIQYF
TRBV4-3	few	TRBJ1-4	NA	TGCGCCAGCAGCCCCATTCGGGGGCGGTATGAAAAACTGTTTTTT	CASSPIRGRYEKLFF
TRBV9	NA	TRBJ1-1	NA	TGTGCCAGCAGCCCCAGTCGAAAAGTGAACACTGAAGCTTTCTTT	CASSPSRKVNTEAFF
TRBV6-2/TRBV6-3	few	TRBJ1-5	NA	TGTGCCAGCAGTTACAAGTATTTGGGGGGGCAGCCCCAGCATTTT	CASSYKYLGGQPQHF
TRBV18	NA	TRBJ1-1	NA	TGTGTCAGCTCACCACCATTGGTTCAGGGGCCCAACACTGAAGCTTTCTTT	CVSSPPLVQGPNTEAFF
TRBV30	NA	TRBJ1-3	NA	TGTGCCTGGAGCCTAACCACGGGAAACACCATATATTTT	CAWSLTTGNTIYF
TRBV7-9	few	TRBJ1-1	NA	TGTGCCAGCAGCGCACGGGGACGTGTGAGCACTGAAGCTTTCTTT	CASSARGRVSTEAFF
TRBV29-1	few	TRBJ2-7	NA	TGCAGCGTTGGAGGCAGGGCGGGTTACGAGCAGTACTTC	CSVGGRAGYEQYF
TRBV6-1	few	TRBJ1-2	NA	TGTGCCAGCAGTGGCCGTCTAGGAGGCTACACCTTC	CASSGRLGGYTF
TRBV9	many	TRBJ1-1	TRBD1	TGTGCCAGCAGCGCGACCGGGACAGCGGGCACTGAAGCTTTCTTT	CASSATGTAGTEAFF
TRBV20-1	NA	TRBJ2-5	NA	TGCAGTGCTTTTCGAACCAGCGAAGAGACCCAGTACTTC	CSAFRTSEETQYF
TRBV6-5	few	TRBJ1-1	NA	TGTGCCAGCAGTCGCCTTTCTTTTAACGCAAACACTGAAGCTTTCTTT	CASSRLSFNANTEAFF
TRBV12-3/TRBV12-4	many	TRBJ2-5	NA	TGCGCCAGCAGTTTCGCGGGGAAAGAGACCCAGTACTTC	CASSFAGKETQYF
TRBV3-1	few	TRBJ2-1	NA	TGTGCCAGCAGCGACTTCAGTTTCTCCTACAATGAGCAGTTCTTC	CASSDFSFSYNEQFF
TRBV20-1	few	TRBJ2-7	NA	TGCAGTGCTAGTCTTCAGCCCCCCTACGAGCAGTACTTC	CSASLQPPYEQYF
TRBV18	NA	TRBJ1-2	NA	TGTGCCAGCTCACCCGGGACACCGGCACTACGGGATGGCTACACCTTC	CASSPGTPALRDGYTF
TRBV7-7	NA	TRBJ2-2	TRBD1	TGTGCCAGCAGCGGACAGGGTGACGGGGAGCTGTTTTTT	CASSGQGDGELFF
TRBV15	NA	TRBJ2-1	NA	TGTGCCACCAGCAGAGATCATGGGCAGGGTCGGGGCTCGATCTTCGTTGAGCAGTTCTTC	CATSRDHGQGRGSIFVEQFF
TRBV6-6	NA	TRBJ1-5	TRBD1	TGTGCCAGCAGGGATGGACAGGTCGGGGGGCAGCCCCAGCATTTT	CASRDGQVGGQPQHF
TRBV28	NA	TRBJ1-4	TRBD1	TGTGCCAGCAGTTCTCTGACAGGGACTAATGAAAAACTGTTTTTT	CASSSLTGTNEKLFF
TRBV5-1	many	TRBJ2-3	TRBD1	TGCGCCAGCAGCCCCCAGGGGGCAACAGATACGCAGTATTTT	CASSPQGATDTQYF
TRBV6-1	NA	TRBJ2-7	NA	TGTGCCAGCAGTGAACGAGGCAGGGGCTCCTACGAGCAGTACTTC	CASSERGRGSYEQYF
TRBV3-1	few	TRBJ1-4	TRBD1	TGTGCCAGCAGCCAAGATTTTGATGAACAGGGGGGGAAACTGTTTTTT	CASSQDFDEQGGKLFF
TRBV5-1	NA	TRBJ2-5	TRBD1	TGCGCCAGCAGCTTGGAGGCAGGGGGCGAAGAGACCCAGTACTTC	CASSLEAGGEETQYF
TRBV5-1	few	TRBJ1-2	NA	TGCGCCAGCAGCTTGGAGGGGTTGGGCCATGGCTACACCTTC	CASSLEGLGHGYTF
TRBV20-1	NA	TRBJ2-1	NA	TGCAGTGCTAGTAGCCCCCGCACCTACAATGAGCAGTTCTTC	CSASSPRTYNEQFF
TRBV5-6	few	TRBJ1-1	TRBD1	TGTGCCAGCAGCATCCGGGACAGGGCTTTCTTT	CASSIRDRAFF
TRBV7-2	NA	TRBJ2-6	NA	TGTGCCAGCAGCTTACAAGGACTCTTGACCGGGGCCAACGTCCTGACTTTC	CASSLQGLLTGANVLTF
TRBV5-1	few	TRBJ2-2	TRBD1	TGCGCCAGCAGCTTGCACTCGGACAGGGGTGTCGGGGAGCTGTTTTTT	CASSLHSDRGVGELFF
TRBV20-1	NA	TRBJ2-3	NA	TGCAGTGCTAAGACCTGGGGGAGAGATACGCAGTATTTT	CSAKTWGRDTQYF